The 14 T cell receptor beta chains in this list originate from one sample, sequenced in a study of blood T cell repertoires in COVID-19. Profiled with immunoSEQ multiplex PCR; TCRdb holds only in-frame clones, not every one. The table lists hundreds of thousands of clones, around 88% of them singletons. What was sequenced was PBMCs or T cells enriched from blood (not recorded which). The receptors derive from a woman aged 40 to 50 who had recovered from COVID-19.

The genes are TRBV2 and TRBJ1-5, with D unresolved. V was cut by 4 bases and J by 5 bases, with 6 bases left in between. The CDR3 length is 12 residues. CDR1 is SNHLY, CDR2 FYNNEI, per germline. As DNA, the CDR3 is TGTGCCAGCAGTGGAGGGTATCAGCCCCAGCATTTT. Translating gives CASSGGYQPQHF.

The CDR3 DNA reads TGTGCCAGCCGGGGGGGAAACACCATATATTTT. As protein: CASRGGNTIYF. The chain employs TRBV28 and TRBJ1-3, with D perhaps TRBD1 (5 bases). The CDR3 consists of 11 residues. Trimming shortened V by 8 bases and J by 4 bases, and 6 bases separated the two germline ends. CDR1 MDHEN and CDR2 SYDVKM come from the germline V gene.

The sample holds one count of this clone. This CDR3 is CASSNTGVDTEAFF. DNA for the CDR3: TGCGCCAGCAGCAACACAGGGGTGGACACTGAAGCTTTCTTT. J is TRBJ1-1 and V is TRBV5-1, with TRBD1 matching over 7 bases. In germline, CDR1 is SGHRS, CDR2 YFSETQ. The CDR3 is made up of 14 amino acids. The V and J ends lost 4 bases and 3 bases, in that order; junction bases with no gene match: 6.

The chain joins TRBV7-9 to TRBJ2-7; TRBD1 agrees at 10 bases. The V segment lost 4 bases and the J segment 2 bases; nucleotides outside the gene matches: 8. The CDR3 is 16 residues long. Germline CDR1 SEHNR, CDR2 FQNEAQ (reference sequence). In DNA form, the CDR3 reads TGTGCCAGCAGCTACACCCCGGGACAGGGGACCTACGAGCAGTACTTC. Translation: CASSYTPGQGTYEQYF.

V is TRBV3-1 (or the pseudogene TRBV3-2) and J is TRBJ2-6, with D possibly matching TRBD1 (5 bases). This CDR3 comprises 17 residues. Germline values: CDR1 LGHDT, CDR2 YNNKEL (reference sequence). V was cut by 5 bases and J by 0 bases, with 14 bases left in between. CDR3 bases: TGTGCCAGCAGCGACCGGACAATTTACTCTGGGGCCAACGTCCTGACTTTC. Residues: CASSDRTIYSGANVLTF.

This clone occurred a few times. CDR3 coding DNA: TGCGCCAGCAGCTTGGCAGCGGGAGCAGACGGGGAGCTGTTTTTT. It translates to CASSLAAGADGELFF. The rearrangement uses TRBV5-1 and TRBJ2-2, with 8 bases fitting TRBD2. V lost 0 bases and J lost 7; bases outside the gene matches: 5. From germline, CDR1 is SGHRS and CDR2 YFSETQ. The CDR3 sequence is 15 residues long.

This sequence joins TRBV7-3 and TRBJ2-1; 10 positions match TRBD2. The germline CDR1 and CDR2 sequences are SGHTA and FQGTGA. V was clipped by 2 bases and J by 6 bases; unmatched bases: 4. This CDR3 is built from 15 residues. This CDR3 is CASSLGPSGSNEQFF. CDR3 bases: TGTGCCAGCAGCTTAGGCCCTAGCGGGAGCAATGAGCAGTTCTTC.

The genes are TRBV28 and TRBJ2-7, with 9 bases that match TRBD1. CDR1 MDHEN and CDR2 SYDVKM come from the germline V gene. The CDR3 has 14 residues. V lost 2 bases and J lost 5; bases outside the gene matches: 4. The CDR3 nucleotides are TGTGCCAGCAGTTTACAGGGGACAGGGCACGAGCAGTACTTC. Translating gives CASSLQGTGHEQYF. Supplemented by reference TRBV28 and TRBJ2-7, the full variable domain reads DVKVTQSSRYLVKRTGEKVFLECVQDMDHENMFWYRQDPGLGLRLIYFSYDVKMKEKGDIPEGYSVSREKKERFSLILESASTNQTSMYLCASSLQGTGHEQYFGPGTRLTVT.

The sample holds one count of this clone. This chain links TRBV4-1 with TRBJ1-1, with D maybe TRBD1 (5 bases). This CDR3 is built from 14 residues. Trimming removed 0 bases at V and 4 bases at J, with 9 bases between. Germline V gives CDR1 MGHRA, CDR2 YSYEKL. CDR3: CASSQDLGVTEAFF. For the CDR3, the DNA is TGCGCCAGCAGCCAAGACCTAGGGGTCACTGAAGCTTTCTTT.

The chain employs TRBV2 and TRBJ1-4, with TRBD1 matching over 8 bases. There are 15 residues in the CDR3. The V gene end was trimmed by 5 bases and the J gene end by 8 bases; junction bases not matched to a gene: 10. The germline V gene has CDR1 SNHLY and CDR2 FYNNEI. This chain's CDR3 is CASSRQATGGEKLFF. The CDR3 DNA reads TGTGCCAGCAGTCGACAGGCTACAGGGGGGGAAAAACTGTTTTTT.

The rearrangement links TRBV5-1 to TRBJ1-2; D remains unclear. Germline values: CDR1 SGHRS, CDR2 YFSETQ. Trimming pared 3 bases from V and 0 bases from J, leaving 3 bases between. The CDR3 sequence is 12 residues long. The CDR3 loop reads CASSSTNYGYTF. The CDR3 DNA follows: TGCGCCAGCAGCTCTACTAACTATGGCTACACCTTC.

The CDR3 bases are TGTGCCAGCAGTGAACAAGGGACAGGGGTTGGGACTGAAGCTTTCTTT. Residues: CASSEQGTGVGTEAFF. The chain employs TRBV2 and TRBJ1-1; 10 bases align to TRBD1. Germline CDR1 and CDR2: SNHLY and FYNNEI. V gave up 2 bases and J gave up 5 bases; unmatched junction bases: 8. The CDR3 loop spans 16 amino acids.

This clone was found a few times. The rearrangement joins TRBV30 to TRBJ1-3; D is uncertain. Per germline, CDR1 GTSNPN and CDR2 SVGIG (reference sequence). This CDR3 spans 17 amino acids. Trimming removed 0 bases at V and 0 bases at J, with 15 bases between. CDR3 sequence: CAWSVQSVRYSGNTIYF. The CDR3 nucleotides read TGTGCCTGGAGTGTACAGTCGGTCAGGTACTCTGGAAACACCATATATTTT.

This sequence joins TRBV7-2 and TRBJ1-2, with 7 bases matching TRBD1. Germline loops: CDR1 SGHTA, CDR2 FQGNSA. With V trimmed by 7 bases and J by 4 bases, 12 bases remained unmatched. This CDR3 comprises 15 residues. The CDR3 sequence is CASNTGTESVYGYTF. CDR3 in DNA: TGTGCCAGCAACACCGGGACAGAATCGGTCTATGGCTACACCTTC. Variable domain in full (rest from reference TRBV7-2 and TRBJ1-2): GAGVSQSPSNKVTEKGKDVELRCDPISGHTALYWYRQSLGQGLEFLIYFQGNSAPDKSGLPSDRFSAERTGGSVSTLTIQRTQQEDSAVYLCASNTGTESVYGYTFGSGTRLTVV.